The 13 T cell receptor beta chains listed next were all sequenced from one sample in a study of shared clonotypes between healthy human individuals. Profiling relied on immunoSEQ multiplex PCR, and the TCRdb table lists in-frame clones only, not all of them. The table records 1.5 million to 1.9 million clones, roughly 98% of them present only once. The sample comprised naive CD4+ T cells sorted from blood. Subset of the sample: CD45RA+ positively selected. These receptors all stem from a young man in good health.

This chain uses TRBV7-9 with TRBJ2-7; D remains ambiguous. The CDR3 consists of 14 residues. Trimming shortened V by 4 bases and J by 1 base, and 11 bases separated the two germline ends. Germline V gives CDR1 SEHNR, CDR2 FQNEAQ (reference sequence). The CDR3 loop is CASSSQKPSYEQYF. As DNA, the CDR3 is TGTGCCAGCAGCTCCCAGAAGCCGTCCTACGAGCAGTACTTC.

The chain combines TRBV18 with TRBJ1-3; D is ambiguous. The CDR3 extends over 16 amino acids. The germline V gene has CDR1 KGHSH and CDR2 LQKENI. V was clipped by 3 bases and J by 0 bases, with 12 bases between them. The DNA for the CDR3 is TGTGCCAGCTCACCTGGAGGGATCGGCTCTGGAAACACCATATATTTT. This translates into CASSPGGIGSGNTIYF.

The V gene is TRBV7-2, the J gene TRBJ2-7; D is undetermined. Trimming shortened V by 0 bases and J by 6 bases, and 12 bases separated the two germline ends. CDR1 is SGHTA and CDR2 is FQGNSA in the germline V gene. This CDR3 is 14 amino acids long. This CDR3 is CASSLAPGPAEQYF. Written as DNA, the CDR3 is TGTGCCAGCAGCTTAGCTCCGGGTCCGGCCGAGCAGTACTTC.

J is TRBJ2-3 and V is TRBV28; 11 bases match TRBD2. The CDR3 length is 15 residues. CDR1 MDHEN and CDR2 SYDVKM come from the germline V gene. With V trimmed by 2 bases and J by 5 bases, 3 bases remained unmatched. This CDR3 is CASSLLAGGGDTQYF. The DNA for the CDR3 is TGTGCCAGCAGTTTACTAGCGGGAGGTGGAGATACGCAGTATTTT.

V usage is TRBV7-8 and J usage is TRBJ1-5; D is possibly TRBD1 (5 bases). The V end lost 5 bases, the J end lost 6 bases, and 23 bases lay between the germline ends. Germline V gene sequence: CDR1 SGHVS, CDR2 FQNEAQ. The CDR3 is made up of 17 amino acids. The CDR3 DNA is TGTGCCAGCAGCCGAAACGAACCTCTTAGGGGCCCTCAGCCCCAGCATTTT. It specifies CASSRNEPLRGPQPQHF.

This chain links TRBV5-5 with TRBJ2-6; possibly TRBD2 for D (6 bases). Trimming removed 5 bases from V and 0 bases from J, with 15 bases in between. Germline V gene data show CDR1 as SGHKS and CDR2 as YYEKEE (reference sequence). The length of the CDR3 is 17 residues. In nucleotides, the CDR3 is TGTGCCAGCAGATTCTCCGGACTACACTCTGGGGCCAACGTCCTGACTTTC. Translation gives CASRFSGLHSGANVLTF.

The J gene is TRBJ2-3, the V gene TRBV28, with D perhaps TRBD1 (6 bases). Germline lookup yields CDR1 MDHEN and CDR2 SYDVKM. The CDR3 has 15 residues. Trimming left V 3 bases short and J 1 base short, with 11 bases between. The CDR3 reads CASSFRAGGTDTQYF. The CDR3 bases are TGTGCCAGCAGTTTCCGGGCAGGGGGCACAGATACGCAGTATTTT.

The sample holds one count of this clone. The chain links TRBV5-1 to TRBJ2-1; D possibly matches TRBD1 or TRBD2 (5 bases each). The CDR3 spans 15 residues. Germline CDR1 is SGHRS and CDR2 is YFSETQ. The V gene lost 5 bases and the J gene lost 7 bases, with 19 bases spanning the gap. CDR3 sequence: CASSPSRTSGNEQFF. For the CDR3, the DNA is TGCGCCAGCAGTCCCAGTCGGACATCGGGAAATGAGCAGTTCTTC.

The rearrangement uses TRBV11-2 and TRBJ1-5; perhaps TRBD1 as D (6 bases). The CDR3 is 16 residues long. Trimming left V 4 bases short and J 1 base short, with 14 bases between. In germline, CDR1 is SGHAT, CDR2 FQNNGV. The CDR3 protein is CASSSLTGKSNQPQHF. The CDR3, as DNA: TGTGCCAGCAGCTCGCTCACAGGGAAGAGCAATCAGCCCCAGCATTTT.

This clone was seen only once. CDR3 sequence reads: CASSVAGADEQFF. The CDR3 DNA sequence: TGCGCCAGCAGCGTAGCGGGAGCCGATGAGCAGTTCTTC. The chain couples TRBV10-1 to TRBJ2-1; 9 bases fit TRBD2. Germline assignment: CDR1 WNHNN and CDR2 SYGVQD (reference sequence). There are 13 residues in the CDR3. The ends lost 6 bases at V and 8 bases at J; junction bases unmatched: 5.

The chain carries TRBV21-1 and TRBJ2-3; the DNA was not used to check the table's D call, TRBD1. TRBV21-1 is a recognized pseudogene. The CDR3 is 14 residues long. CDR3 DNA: TGTGCCAGCCGGACAGGGGGTCGCACAGATACGCAGTATTTT. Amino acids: CASRTGGRTDTQYF.

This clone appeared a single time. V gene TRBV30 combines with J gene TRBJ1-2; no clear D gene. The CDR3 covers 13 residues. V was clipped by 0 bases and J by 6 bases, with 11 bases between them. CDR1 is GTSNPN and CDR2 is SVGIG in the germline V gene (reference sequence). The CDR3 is CAWSVGTWDGYTF. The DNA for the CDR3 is TGTGCCTGGAGTGTGGGAACCTGGGATGGCTACACCTTC.

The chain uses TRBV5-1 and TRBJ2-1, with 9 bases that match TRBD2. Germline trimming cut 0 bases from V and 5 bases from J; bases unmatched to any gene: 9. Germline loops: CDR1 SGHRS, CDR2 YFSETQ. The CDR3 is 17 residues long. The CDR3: CASSLAVAGAQDNEQFF. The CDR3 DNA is TGCGCCAGCAGCTTGGCCGTAGCGGGAGCCCAAGACAATGAGCAGTTCTTC.